The clone carrying this T cell receptor beta chain was seen at least ten times. What it binds is not known. TCRdb used MiXCR to reprocess the 5' RACE reads, holding one entry per CDR3 protein. The repertoire has under 900,000 distinct CDR3 sequences, roughly 18% of them found once; the top ten carry about an eighth. The sample comes from a study of identical twins. Notes on the study in general: Cross-sectional statistical analysis, not tracking of the same donors, underpinned the conclusions. Out-of-frame alpha sequences shared by twins were enriched for low generation probability.

The CDR3 spans 14 residues. V lost 5 bases to trimming and J lost 0 bases, with 11 bases between them. The same data also went into a second study, on T cells expressing NK-cell markers.

The TCR sequence derives from a woman aged 18 to 35 in good health. The V gene is TRBV12-3 or TRBV12-4, the J gene TRBJ2-7; D is unresolved. Sequencing used PBMCs. The CDR3 sequence: CASSPHIPSYEQYF. Written as DNA, the CDR3 is TGTGCCAGCAGTCCCCATATACCCTCCTACGAGCAGTACTTC.